Listed below are T cell receptor beta chains from one sample, sequenced in a study of T cell changes during pregnancy in multiple sclerosis. Only in-frame clones appear in the TCRdb table, and some are missing; sequencing was by immunoSEQ multiplex PCR. The sample yields roughly 57,000 clones, 89% seen once. The sequences come from peripheral blood, collected in the first trimester of pregnancy. The receptors were gathered from a female donor with multiple sclerosis, enrolled in a pregnancy study. CDR3s include the opening cysteine and the closing phenylalanine or tryptophan. A D gene is named only where the DNA matches it firmly. For some rows the clone size is stated as once, few or many, or as a class when expanded; others skip it.

J gene | V gene | CDR3 length | D gene | clone size | CDR3 protein | CDR3 DNA
TRBJ1-4 | TRBV7-2 | 15 | TRBD1 | once | CASSRERGRTEKLFF | TGTGCCAGCAGCCGCGAAAGGGGGCGAACTGAAAAACTGTTTTTT
TRBJ1-5 | TRBV6-1 | 17 | . | few | CASSDRRQWYSNQPQHF | TGTGCCAGCAGTGACCGCCGCCAGTGGTATAGCAATCAGCCCCAGCATTTT
TRBJ2-3 | TRBV5-4 | 14 | TRBD2 | . | CASSASGGADTQYF | TGTGCCAGCAGCGCTAGCGGGGGGGCAGATACGCAGTATTTT
TRBJ1-2 | TRBV29-1 | 14 | . | . | CSVVTGTLNYGYTF | TGCAGCGTAGTCACCGGGACACTAAACTATGGCTACACCTTC
TRBJ2-5 | TRBV10-3 | 14 | . | . | CAISSTVSEETQYF | TGTGCCATCAGCTCCACGGTGTCGGAAGAGACCCAGTACTTC
TRBJ2-7 | TRBV19 | 15 | TRBD1 | once | CASSIWTGGLYEQYF | TGTGCCAGTAGTATTTGGACAGGGGGACTCTACGAGCAGTACTTC
TRBJ1-1 | TRBV14 | 18 | . | . | CASSQDLGSTIPNTEAFF | TGTGCCAGCAGCCAAGATCTTGGGAGTACTATACCGAACACTGAAGCTTTCTTT
TRBJ1-1 | TRBV6-1 | 15 | . | . | CASSEWGGRATEAFF | TGTGCCAGCAGTGAGTGGGGTGGGAGGGCCACTGAAGCTTTCTTT
TRBJ2-2 | TRBV19 | 14 | . | . | CASSVAGGTGELFF | TGTGCCAGTAGTGTCGCCGGGGGCACCGGGGAGCTGTTTTTT
TRBJ2-7 | TRBV29-1 | 13 | TRBD2 | . | CSVNLAGWYEQYF | TGCAGCGTGAACCTAGCGGGCTGGTACGAGCAGTACTTC
TRBJ1-2 | TRBV5-4 | 15 | TRBD1 | . | CASSAAGGADYGYTF | TGTGCCAGCAGCGCAGCAGGGGGCGCAGACTATGGCTACACCTTC
TRBJ1-1 | TRBV5-1 | 17 | TRBD1 | . | CASSLALDRGANTEAFF | TGCGCCAGCAGCTTGGCCTTAGACAGGGGGGCGAACACTGAAGCTTTCTTT
TRBJ2-1 | TRBV29-1 | 13 | . | . | CSVLTGTYNEQFF | TGCAGCGTATTAACGGGTACCTACAATGAGCAGTTCTTC
TRBJ2-1 | TRBV28 | 16 | . | . | CASSFPGGPQPREQFF | TGTGCCAGCAGTTTCCCGGGGGGCCCCCAACCTCGGGAGCAGTTCTTC
TRBJ1-1 | TRBV4-2 | 16 | . | . | CASSQDSTGNIPEAFF | TGTGCCAGCAGCCAAGATTCGACAGGAAACATTCCCGAAGCTTTCTTT
TRBJ2-5 | TRBV27 | 14 | . | . | CASSRGLLQETQYF | TGTGCCAGCAGTCGTGGACTTTTGCAAGAGACCCAGTACTTC
TRBJ2-7 | TRBV2 | 13 | . | . | CASSGTAIYEQYF | TGTGCCAGCAGTGGGACAGCCATATACGAGCAGTACTTC
TRBJ1-1 | TRBV18 | 14 | TRBD1 | . | CASSPGQLNTEAFF | TGTGCCAGCTCACCGGGACAGTTGAACACTGAAGCTTTCTTT
TRBJ1-5 | TRBV19 | 14 | . | . | CASSATGRNQPQHF | TGTGCCAGTAGTGCAACAGGGCGCAATCAGCCCCAGCATTTT
TRBJ2-7 | TRBV5-1 | 16 | TRBD1 | once | CASSLGAGTVVYEQYF | TGCGCCAGCAGCTTAGGGGCCGGGACAGTGGTCTACGAGCAGTACTTC
TRBJ1-1 | TRBV6-6 | 14 | . | . | CASNLPGMNTEAFF | TGTGCCAGCAATCTTCCGGGAATGAACACTGAAGCTTTCTTT
TRBJ2-1 | TRBV11-1 | 16 | . | . | CASSLGSGASYNEQFF | TGTGCCAGCAGCTTAGGAAGCGGAGCATCCTACAATGAGCAGTTCTTC
TRBJ2-1 | TRBV6-5 | 16 | . | . | CASSYTLPGANNEQFF | TGTGCCAGCAGTTACACCCTCCCGGGAGCTAACAATGAGCAGTTCTTC
TRBJ2-3 | TRBV5-6 | 12 | . | . | CASSPLADTQYF | TGTGCCAGCAGCCCCTTAGCAGATACGCAGTATTTT
TRBJ2-6 | TRBV19 | 16 | TRBD1 | . | CASSTRQGTGANVLTF | TGTGCCAGTAGTACCCGACAGGGGACTGGGGCCAACGTCCTGACTTTC
TRBJ2-1 | TRBV15 | 11 | . | . | CATSGHYEQFF | TGTGCCACCAGCGGTCACTATGAGCAGTTCTTC
TRBJ2-3 | TRBV18 | 14 | . | once | CASSPLRSADTQYF | TGTGCCAGCTCACCACTGCGGTCGGCAGATACGCAGTATTTT
TRBJ1-1 | TRBV19 | 17 | TRBD1 | . | CASSLRLIRGRSTEAFF | TGTGCCAGTAGCCTACGGCTAATCAGGGGGCGGAGCACTGAAGCTTTCTTT
TRBJ2-1 | TRBV7-9 | 15 | . | . | CASSSVRGKNNEQFF | TGTGCCAGCAGCTCGGTTAGGGGCAAGAACAATGAGCAGTTCTTC
TRBJ1-2 | TRBV7-9 | 13 | . | once | CASSDIGAAGYTF | TGTGCCAGCAGCGACATTGGGGCCGCCGGCTACACCTTC
TRBJ1-1 | TRBV5-6 | 16 | TRBD1 | . | CASSLYRDRVNTEAFF | TGTGCCAGCAGCTTATACCGGGACAGAGTGAACACTGAAGCTTTCTTT
TRBJ1-5 | TRBV30 | 15 | TRBD1 | . | CAWSTGGNSNQPQHF | TGTGCCTGGAGTACAGGGGGGAATAGCAATCAGCCCCAGCATTTT
TRBJ2-7 | TRBV7-8 | 16 | TRBD2 | . | CASSPLSGSSWYEQYF | TGTGCCAGCAGCCCACTCAGCGGGAGTTCCTGGTACGAGCAGTACTTC
TRBJ2-4 | TRBV6-1 | 20 | . | . | CASSEATPSSVELAKNIQYF | TGTGCCAGCAGTGAAGCGACCCCTTCTAGCGTAGAACTAGCCAAAAACATTCAGTACTTC
TRBJ1-2 | TRBV10-3 | 17 | TRBD1 | . | CAISESRDRGPGYGYTF | TGTGCCATCAGTGAGTCGAGGGACAGGGGGCCCGGCTATGGCTACACCTTC
TRBJ1-2 | TRBV29-1 | 12 | TRBD1 | few | CSVQGQPYGYTF | TGCAGCGTCCAGGGACAGCCTTATGGCTACACCTTC
TRBJ1-1 | TRBV4-1 | 15 | TRBD1 | . | CASSQEDRGATEAFF | TGCGCCAGCAGCCAAGAGGACAGGGGGGCCACTGAAGCTTTCTTT
TRBJ2-2 | TRBV7-6 | 15 | . | few | CASSLGQGGTGELFF | TGTGCCAGCAGCTTAGGACAGGGAGGCACCGGGGAGCTGTTTTTT
TRBJ2-7 | TRBV19 | 15 | . | . | CASSIAEQPAYEQYF | TGTGCCAGTAGTATAGCGGAACAGCCCGCCTACGAGCAGTACTTC
TRBJ1-1 | TRBV7-9 | 14 | TRBD1 | few | CASSSTGGNTEAFF | TGTGCCAGCAGTTCGACAGGGGGCAACACTGAAGCTTTCTTT
TRBJ1-1 | TRBV2 | 14 | . | . | CASSDQTGPSEAFF | TGTGCCAGCAGTGACCAGACAGGCCCGTCTGAAGCTTTCTTT
TRBJ1-1 | TRBV27 | 14 | . | . | CASREGEMNTEAFF | TGTGCCTCCCGAGAAGGGGAAATGAACACTGAAGCTTTCTTT
TRBJ2-2 | TRBV27 | 13 | TRBD2 | . | CASGGGNTGELFF | TGTGCCAGTGGGGGGGGGAACACCGGGGAGCTGTTTTTT
TRBJ1-5 | TRBV5-6 | 17 | . | . | CASSFTLGQYSNQPQHF | TGTGCCAGCAGCTTTACCCTGGGACAATATAGCAATCAGCCCCAGCATTTT